Detailed here is one T cell receptor (beta chain). The data were taken from a study of CD8+CD57+ T cells in acquired aplastic anemia. The CDR3 runs to 15 residues. The trim removed 5 bases at V and 7 bases at J, leaving 11 bases unmatched. CDR1 and CDR2 from the germline V gene are SEHNR and FQNEAQ (reference sequence). CDR3 and TCR beta VDJ profiling relied on genomic DNA as the template. Via MiXCR, TCRdb re-called the reads, giving one row per CDR3 protein. The sample has some 200,000 distinct CDR3 sequences, around 49% seen once. The sequenced patients had an expansion of CD8+CD57+ cells seen by flow cytometry.

The chain couples TRBV7-9 to TRBJ1-5; 7 bases line up with TRBD1. This receptor was taken from a human donor with aplastic anemia. The sample consisted of sorted CD4+, CD8+, or CD8+CD57+ T cells (not recorded which) from PBMCs. The CDR3 DNA sequence: TGTGCCAGCAGCCCCAGGGGGGGAGAGGGACAGCCCCAGCATTTT. Translation: CASSPRGGEGQPQHF.